The 8 T cell receptor beta chains below were found in one sample sequenced in a study of shared clonotypes between healthy human individuals. Using immunoSEQ multiplex PCR, the repertoire was profiled, and TCRdb retains in-frame clones only, with some absent. The table shows 2 million to 3 million clones, with approximately 94% occurring only once. The sequencing input was naive CD4+ T cells from PBMCs. Subset denoted: CD45RA+ positively selected. These receptor sequences come from a man in his late teens or twenties in good health. Some clones in this sample may be carry-over from other donors' samples.

This chain uses TRBV27 with TRBJ1-2; 7 bases agree with TRBD1. The CDR3 is 15 residues long. V lost 6 bases to trimming and J lost 4 bases; unmatched junction nucleotides: 11. Germline V lookup: CDR1 MNHEY, CDR2 SMNVEV (reference sequence). The CDR3 sequence: CASSLSTGNVYGYTF. DNA of the CDR3: TGTGCCAGCAGCCTCTCGACAGGGAATGTCTATGGCTACACCTTC.

For the CDR3, the DNA is TGTGCCAGCAGCGAGAGAGGGCAACTAAACACTGAAGCTTTCTTT. The encoded protein is CASSERGQLNTEAFF. The chain uses TRBV9 and TRBJ1-1; D call uncertain. The germline V and J ends were trimmed by 3 bases and 2 bases, with 14 bases remaining between them. Germline V CDR1 and CDR2: SGDLS, YYNGEE. CDR3 length: 15 amino acids. The full variable domain, in which reference TRBV9 and TRBJ1-1 provide the parts outside the CDR3, is DSGVTQTPKHLITATGQRVTLRCSPRSGDLSVYWYQQSLDQGLQFLIQYYNGEERAKGNILERFSAQQFPDLHSELNLSSLELGDSALYFCASSERGQLNTEAFFGQGTRLTVV.

This clone was counted once. Other DNA sequences within the sample encode an identical CDR3. The chain has TRBV28 and TRBJ1-1, with D perhaps TRBD1 (5 bases). The germline V gene encodes CDR1 MDHEN and CDR2 SYDVKM. This CDR3 is built from 12 residues. V shed 2 bases and J shed 7 bases, with 8 bases lying between them. This CDR3 is CASSLGRGEAFF. In DNA form, the CDR3 reads TGTGCCAGCAGTTTAGGAAGGGGTGAAGCTTTCTTT.

V and J are TRBV19 and TRBJ1-5; D uncertain. CDR3 length equals 13 residues. V dropped 10 bases and J dropped 0 bases, with 10 bases sitting between them. CDR1 and CDR2 (germline): LNHDA, SQIVND (reference sequence). CDR3 in DNA: TGTGCCACTCTGGGGAGTAGCAATCAGCCCCAGCATTTT. Its translation: CATLGSSNQPQHF.

The chain has TRBV28 and TRBJ1-5, with D possibly TRBD1 on 6 matching bases. The CDR3 loop spans 16 amino acids. Germline V lookup: CDR1 MDHEN, CDR2 SYDVKM. The V and J ends lost 3 bases and 3 bases respectively, with 15 bases between them. The CDR3 region has the DNA TGTGCCAGCAGTTTTAGGTGGAGGGGGGTCAATCAGCCCCAGCATTTT. Residues: CASSFRWRGVNQPQHF.

The chain couples TRBV28 to TRBJ2-3, with 11 bases fitting TRBD2. V was pared by 8 bases and J by 5 bases, with 9 bases of the junction left unmatched. The CDR3 has 15 amino acids. Germline assignment: CDR1 MDHEN and CDR2 SYDVKM. The CDR3 spells CASVLAGGPQDTQYF. The DNA for the CDR3 is TGTGCCAGCGTCTTAGCGGGAGGGCCGCAAGATACGCAGTATTTT.

The rearrangement uses TRBV29-1 and TRBJ2-1, with TRBD2 matching 12 bases. CDR3 size: 18 residues. The germline gives CDR1 SQVTM, CDR2 ANQGSEA. The ends lost 6 bases at V and 0 bases at J; junction bases unmatched: 12. The CDR3 bases are TGCAGCGTGAGGGGACTAGCGGGCTTTTCCAGCTCCTACAATGAGCAGTTCTTC. Protein sequence: CSVRGLAGFSSSYNEQFF.

The chain is built from TRBV6-5 and TRBJ2-5; 10 nucleotides line up with TRBD2. The V gene's germline CDR1 is MNHEY and CDR2 SVGAGI. This CDR3 spans 14 amino acids. Trimming at V came to 6 bases and at J to 4 bases, leaving 5 bases not matched to a gene. CDR3 DNA: TGTGCCAGCAGACAGGTAGCGGGGGGAGAGACCCAGTACTTC. Its protein is CASRQVAGGETQYF.